The T cell receptor (beta chain) under discussion was sequenced for a study of blood T cell repertoires in COVID-19 (TCRdb year 2020). Notes on the research overall: Samples covering the acute and convalescent phases of COVID-19 were provided by collaborators in the United States, Italy and Spain. The material from the prospective study consisted of cDNA or gDNA derived from T cells, B-cell-depleted T cells, or PBMCs. Deeply sampled blood TCRbeta repertoires from subjects exposed to, actively infected with, or recovered from COVID-19 were included in the dataset. A freely available public database, intended as a resource for researchers studying the immune response to SARS-CoV-2, is where the repertoires were released. The samples were drawn from two sources: the first 160 participants of the ongoing ImmuneRACE study, and fewer than 1,500 subjects contributed by 6 global collaborators. Sample metadata almost always included a de-identified subject ID, COVID-19 status, age in years and sex. Where available, HLA class I and class II types were obtained from metadata supplied by the sample provider rather than from assay-based typing. Points the paper makes about the study in general: The amount of clinical and demographic metadata varied by source and participant and was provided uncurated.

The V and J ends are trimmed by 4 bases and 4 bases, leaving 16 bases between them. Measured from the cysteine to the phenylalanine, the CDR3 is 15 residues long. Only the CDR3 portion is preserved as DNA: 45 bases, with reading frame beginning at the first base. As encoded in the germline V gene (reference sequence), CDR1 is LGHDT while CDR2 is YNNKEL. TCRbeta CDR3 regions were amplified from genomic DNA by means of the immunoSEQ Assay, a bias-controlled multiplex PCR. The authors processed their data as follows. The number of nucleated cells in each sample was estimated from the amplification of reference gene primers within the assay. Sequence reads were collapsed and filtered to measure the absolute abundance of every unique TCRbeta CDR3 rearrangement. For each sample, productive Simpson clonality was calculated as the square root of Simpson's diversity index across productive rearrangements. This is the immuneACCESS table as TCRdb keeps it, with only in-frame sequences that have V and J called. A part of the clones is gone; compared with another copy, unresolved V genes explain less than half, and the rest is unexplained. V, J and clone size are those of that table, while D and trimming were read from the DNA. Recorded for this sample are approximately 180,000 clones; around three quarters of them occurred a single time. Roughly 17% of the sample belongs to the ten largest clones.

Participants in the prospective study were aged roughly 18 to 90 years, lived in under 30 United States geographic areas, and enrolled through a virtual design. To assign participants to cohorts, the prospective study relied on clinical history that participants themselves reported in a screening survey and a study questionnaire. In the prospective study, whole blood, serum and a nasopharyngeal or oropharyngeal swab were collected from each participant by mobile phlebotomists. Additional blood draws and questionnaires over a roughly two-month period could optionally be provided by prospective study participants. Prospective study blood samples were shipped either frozen or at room temperature before DNA extraction. As concerns this clone: Its antigen is currently not known. No quality values exist for individual bases; no much larger clone is one base distant.

The chain is encoded by TRBV3-1 (or the pseudogene TRBV3-2) joined to TRBJ1-1; the D gene is possibly TRBD1, with 6 bases matching. This TCR was recovered from a woman aged 45-59 years with acute COVID-19. Sequenced material: PBMCs or T cells enriched from blood (not recorded which). The CDR3 in this case is CASSPRGGRLTEAFF. In nucleotide form, the sequence is TGTGCCAGCAGCCCTCGGGGGGGGCGGCTCACTGAAGCTTTCTTT.